This TCR beta chain was captured by sequencing in a study of control samples from healthy donors and cancer patients. This clone appeared a single time. The V and J ends lost 5 bases and 2 bases respectively, with 15 bases between them. CDR1 is MDHEN and CDR2 is SYDVKM in the germline V gene. CDR3 length: 15 residues. Data came from immunoSEQ multiplex PCR; TCRdb stores just in-frame clones and leaves some out. The sample lists around 100,000 clones; around 88% were seen once. J is TRBJ1-2 and V is TRBV28, with D perhaps TRBD1 (5 bases). The clonotype comes from a man aged 30 to 45 in good health. Sequencing used blood. The CDR3 nucleotides read TGTGCCAGCAGTCCCGGGGGAGAGAACAACTATGGCTACACCTTC. This gives the protein CASSPGGENNYGYTF.